One sample yielded the 8 T cell receptor beta chains listed below, sequenced in a study of read filtering for tumor transcriptome and immune sequencing. The library was built from around 0.4 ug RNA with molecular barcoded adaptors for alpha/delta and beta/gamma chains. One entry per CDR3 protein results from TCRdb running MiXCR on the reads. The sample contains tens of thousands of distinct CDR3 sequences, 15% to 25% of which appear only once. Sequences were obtained from a population of CD138-negative cells sorted from bone marrow. All receptors come from a donor aged 40 or older with multiple myeloma.

Concerning this clonotype: A read error likely explains this, since a far larger clone differs by one base. J is TRBJ2-7 and V is TRBV11-2; D may correspond to TRBD1 or TRBD2 (5 bases each). CDR3 length: 13 residues. CDR1 is SGHAT, CDR2 FQNNGV, per germline. V lost 4 bases and J lost 7, with 14 bases in between. CDR3 sequence (DNA): TGTGCCAGCAGCTCTAGGGGACCCAATGAGCAGTACTTC. Protein product: CASSSRGPNEQYF.

This clonotype has ten or more counts. The chain's CDR3 is CASSLPTAYEQYF. The CDR3 bases are TGTGCCAGTAGTCTCCCGACAGCCTACGAGCAGTACTTC. V and J are TRBV19 and TRBJ2-7; tentatively, D is TRBD1 (5 bases). Germline CDR1 is LNHDA and CDR2 is SQIVND (reference sequence). CDR3 length equals 13 residues. The V and J ends lost 5 bases and 2 bases respectively, with 10 bases between them.

This clonotype was seen only a few times. V gene TRBV19 combines with J gene TRBJ2-3; 12 nucleotides agree with TRBD2. The germline CDR1 and CDR2 sequences are LNHDA and SQIVND (reference sequence). Unmatched junction bases numbered 15, after V lost 5 bases and J lost 6 bases. CDR3 length equals 18 residues. The CDR3 spells CASSRTLRTSGTVDTQYF. CDR3 in DNA: TGTGCCAGTAGTCGGACACTGAGGACTAGCGGGACTGTGGATACGCAGTATTTT.

This clonotype was seen many times. The chain links TRBV7-3 to TRBJ1-1; TRBD1 matches at 8 bases. The CDR3 sequence is 15 residues long. The trim removed 1 base at V and 8 bases at J, leaving 9 bases unmatched. Germline V gives CDR1 SGHTA, CDR2 FQGTGA. CDR3 coding DNA: TGTGCCAGCAGCTTAATGGGGACAGGCAGCACAGAAGCTTTCTTT. This codes for CASSLMGTGSTEAFF.

With regard to this clonotype: A much bigger clone sits one base away, suggesting this may be a read error. The genes are TRBV5-1 and TRBJ1-1; D ambiguous. This CDR3 region has 14 residues. Germline CDR1 reads SGHRS; CDR2 reads YFSETQ. Trimming cost V 1 base and J 3 bases, with 10 bases left between them. The CDR3 region has the DNA TGCGCCAGCAGCTTGACCGGGGAGGACACTGAAGCTTTCTTT. It codes for CASSLTGEDTEAFF.

A few counts support this clonotype. The chain couples TRBV29-1 to TRBJ2-3; D gene uncertain. Germline-derived CDR1 and CDR2 are SQVTM and ANQGSEA. This CDR3 contains 11 residues. V lost 7 bases, J lost 5 bases, and 10 bases lay in between. CDR3 in amino acids: CSALPRDTQYF. CDR3 in DNA: TGCAGCGCATTGCCCCGAGATACGCAGTATTTT.

Comments on this clonotype: Given a much more abundant clone one base away, this may be a read error. This rearrangement joins TRBV4-1 to TRBJ2-3, with a weak D call TRBD1 (6 bases). The CDR3 runs 14 residues. Germline CDR1 is MGHRA and CDR2 is YSYEKL. V was shortened by 5 bases and J by 1 base, with 10 bases between the two germline ends. The CDR3 loop reads CASSSGDRTDTQYF. The CDR3 DNA follows: TGCGCCAGCAGCTCAGGGGACCGCACAGATACGCAGTATTTT.

Remarks on this clonotype: It differs at one base from a far larger clone, so likely a read error. The gene calls are TRBV11-2 and TRBJ2-5; D uncertain. The CDR3 runs 11 residues. Per the germline V gene, CDR1 is SGHAT and CDR2 is FQNNGV. The CDR3 here is CASSLEEAQYF. As DNA, the CDR3 is TGTGCCAGCAGCTTAGAAGAGGCCCAGTACTTC.